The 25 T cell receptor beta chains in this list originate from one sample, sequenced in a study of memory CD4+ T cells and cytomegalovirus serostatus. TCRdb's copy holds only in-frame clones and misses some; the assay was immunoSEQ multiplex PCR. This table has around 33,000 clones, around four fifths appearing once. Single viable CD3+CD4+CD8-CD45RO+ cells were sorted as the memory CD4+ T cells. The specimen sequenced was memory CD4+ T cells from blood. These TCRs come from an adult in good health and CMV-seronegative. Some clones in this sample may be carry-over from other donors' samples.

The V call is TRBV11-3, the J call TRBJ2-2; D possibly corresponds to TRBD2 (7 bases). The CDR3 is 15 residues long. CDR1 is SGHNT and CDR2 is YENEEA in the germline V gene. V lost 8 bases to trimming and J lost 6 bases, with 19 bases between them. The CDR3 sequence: CASSPGGQMAGELFF. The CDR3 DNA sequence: TGTGCCAGCTCCCCCGGGGGGCAAATGGCCGGGGAGCTGTTTTTT.

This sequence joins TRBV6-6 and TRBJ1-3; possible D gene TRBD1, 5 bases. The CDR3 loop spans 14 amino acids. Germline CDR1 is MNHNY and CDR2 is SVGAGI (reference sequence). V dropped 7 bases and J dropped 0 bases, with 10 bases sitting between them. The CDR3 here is CASNRQSSGNTIYF. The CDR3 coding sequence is TGTGCCAGCAATCGACAGAGCTCTGGAAACACCATATATTTT.

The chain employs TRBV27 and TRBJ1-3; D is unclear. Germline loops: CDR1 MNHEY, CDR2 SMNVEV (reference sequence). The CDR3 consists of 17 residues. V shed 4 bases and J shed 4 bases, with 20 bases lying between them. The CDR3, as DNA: TGTGCCAGCAGTTACTCGGCGAGGGTGATTCCCGGAAACACCATATATTTT. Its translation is CASSYSARVIPGNTIYF.

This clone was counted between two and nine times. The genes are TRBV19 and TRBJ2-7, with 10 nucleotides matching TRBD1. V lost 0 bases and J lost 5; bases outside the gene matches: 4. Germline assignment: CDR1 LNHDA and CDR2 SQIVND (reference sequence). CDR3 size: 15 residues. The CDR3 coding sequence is TGTGCCAGTAGTATAGAGGACAGGGGGTGGAACGAGCAGTACTTC. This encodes CASSIEDRGWNEQYF.

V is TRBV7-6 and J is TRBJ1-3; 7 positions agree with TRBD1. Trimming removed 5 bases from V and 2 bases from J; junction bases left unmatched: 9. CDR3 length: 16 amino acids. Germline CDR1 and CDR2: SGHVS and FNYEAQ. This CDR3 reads CASSQHLTGTGNTIYF. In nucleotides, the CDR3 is TGTGCCAGCAGCCAGCATTTGACAGGGACTGGAAACACCATATATTTT.

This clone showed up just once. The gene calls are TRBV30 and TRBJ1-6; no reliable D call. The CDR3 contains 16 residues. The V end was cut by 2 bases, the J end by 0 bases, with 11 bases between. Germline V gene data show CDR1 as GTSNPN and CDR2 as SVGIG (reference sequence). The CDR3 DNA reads TGTGCCTGGAGTCGTATTAGCAGCTCCTATAATTCACCCCTCCACTTT. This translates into CAWSRISSSYNSPLHF. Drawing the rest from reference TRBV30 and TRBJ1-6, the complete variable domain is SQTIHQWPATLVQPVGSPLSLECTVEGTSNPNLYWYRQAAGRGLQLLFYSVGIGQISSEVPQNLSASRPQDRQFILSSKKLLLSDSGFYLCAWSRISSSYNSPLHFGNGTRLTVT.

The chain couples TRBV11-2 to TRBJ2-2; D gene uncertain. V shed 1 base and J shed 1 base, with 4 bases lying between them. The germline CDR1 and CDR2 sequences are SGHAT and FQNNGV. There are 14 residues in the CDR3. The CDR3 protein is CASSLARNTGELFF. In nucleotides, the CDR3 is TGTGCCAGCAGCTTAGCCAGGAACACCGGGGAGCTGTTTTTT.

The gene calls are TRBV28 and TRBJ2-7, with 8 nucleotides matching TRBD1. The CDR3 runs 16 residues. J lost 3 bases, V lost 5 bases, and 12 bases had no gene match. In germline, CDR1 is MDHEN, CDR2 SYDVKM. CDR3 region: CASSPTPGQGSYEQYF. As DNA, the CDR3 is TGTGCCAGCAGTCCAACACCAGGACAGGGAAGCTACGAGCAGTACTTC.

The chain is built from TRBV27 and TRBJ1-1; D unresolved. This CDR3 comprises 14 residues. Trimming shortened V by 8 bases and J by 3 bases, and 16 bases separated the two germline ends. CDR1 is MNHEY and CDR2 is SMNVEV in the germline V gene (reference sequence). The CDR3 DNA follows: TGTGCCAGCGTCGGATGGTCGAGGGACACTGAAGCTTTCTTT. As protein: CASVGWSRDTEAFF.

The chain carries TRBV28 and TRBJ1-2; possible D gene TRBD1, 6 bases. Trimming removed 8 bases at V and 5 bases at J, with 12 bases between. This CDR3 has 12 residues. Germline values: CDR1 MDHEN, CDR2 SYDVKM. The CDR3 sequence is CASHRGGYGYTF. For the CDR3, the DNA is TGTGCCAGCCATAGGGGGGGATATGGCTACACCTTC.

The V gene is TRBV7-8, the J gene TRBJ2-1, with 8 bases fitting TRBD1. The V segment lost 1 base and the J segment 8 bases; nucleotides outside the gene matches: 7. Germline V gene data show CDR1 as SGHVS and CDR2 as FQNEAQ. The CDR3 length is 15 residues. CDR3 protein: CASSLDVTGVHEQFF. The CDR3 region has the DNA TGTGCCAGCAGCTTAGATGTGACAGGGGTCCATGAGCAGTTCTTC.

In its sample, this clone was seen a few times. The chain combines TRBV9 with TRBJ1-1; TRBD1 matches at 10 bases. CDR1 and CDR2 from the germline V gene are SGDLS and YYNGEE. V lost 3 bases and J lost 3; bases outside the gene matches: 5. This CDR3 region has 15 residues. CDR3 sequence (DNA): TGTGCCAGCAGCGCGAGGACAGGGGGGCACACTGAAGCTTTCTTT. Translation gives CASSARTGGHTEAFF. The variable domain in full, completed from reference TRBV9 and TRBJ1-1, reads DSGVTQTPKHLITATGQRVTLRCSPRSGDLSVYWYQQSLDQGLQFLIQYYNGEERAKGNILERFSAQQFPDLHSELNLSSLELGDSALYFCASSARTGGHTEAFFGQGTRLTVV.

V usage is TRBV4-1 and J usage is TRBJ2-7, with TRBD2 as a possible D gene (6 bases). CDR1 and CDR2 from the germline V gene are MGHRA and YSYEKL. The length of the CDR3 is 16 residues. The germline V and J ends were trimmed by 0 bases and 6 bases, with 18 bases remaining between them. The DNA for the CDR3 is TGCGCCAGCAGCCAAGATCGGGGCTTGGGGGGAATCGAGCAGTACTTC. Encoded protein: CASSQDRGLGGIEQYF.

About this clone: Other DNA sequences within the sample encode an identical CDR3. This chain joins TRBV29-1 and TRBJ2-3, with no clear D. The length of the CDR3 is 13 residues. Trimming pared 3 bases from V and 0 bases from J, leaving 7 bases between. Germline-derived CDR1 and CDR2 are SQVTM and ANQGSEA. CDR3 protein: CSVDTVSTDTQYF. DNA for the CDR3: TGCAGCGTTGATACGGTTAGCACAGATACGCAGTATTTT.

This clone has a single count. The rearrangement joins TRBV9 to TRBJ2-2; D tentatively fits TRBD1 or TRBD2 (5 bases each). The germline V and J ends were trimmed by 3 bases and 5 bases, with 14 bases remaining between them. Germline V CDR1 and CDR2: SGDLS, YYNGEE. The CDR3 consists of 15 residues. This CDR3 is CASSAGTPGTGELFF. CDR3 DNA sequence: TGTGCCAGCAGCGCCGGGACCCCAGGGACCGGGGAGCTGTTTTTT.

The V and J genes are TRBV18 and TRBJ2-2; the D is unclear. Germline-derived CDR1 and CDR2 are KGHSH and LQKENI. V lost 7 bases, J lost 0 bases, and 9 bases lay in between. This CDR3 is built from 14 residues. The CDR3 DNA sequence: TGTGCCAGCTTTGCAGGCTCGAACACCGGGGAGCTGTTTTTT. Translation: CASFAGSNTGELFF.

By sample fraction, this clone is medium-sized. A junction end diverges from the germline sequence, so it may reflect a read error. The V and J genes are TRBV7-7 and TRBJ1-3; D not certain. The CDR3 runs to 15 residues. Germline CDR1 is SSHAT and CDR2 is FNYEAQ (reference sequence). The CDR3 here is CASSLGFGTGNTIYF. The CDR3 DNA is TGTGCTAGCAGCTTAGGCTTCGGGACTGGAAACACCATATATTTT.

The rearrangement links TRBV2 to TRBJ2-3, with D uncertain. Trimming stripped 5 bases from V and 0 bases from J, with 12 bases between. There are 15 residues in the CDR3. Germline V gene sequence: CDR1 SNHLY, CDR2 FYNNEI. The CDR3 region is CASSFGAHSTDTQYF. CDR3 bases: TGTGCCAGCAGTTTCGGCGCGCACAGCACAGATACGCAGTATTTT.

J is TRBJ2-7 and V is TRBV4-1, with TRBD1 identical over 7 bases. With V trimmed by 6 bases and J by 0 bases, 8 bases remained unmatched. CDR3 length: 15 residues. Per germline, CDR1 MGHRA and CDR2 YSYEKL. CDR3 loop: CASSVQGQGSYEQYF. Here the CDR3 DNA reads TGCGCCAGCAGTGTACAGGGGCAGGGCTCCTACGAGCAGTACTTC.

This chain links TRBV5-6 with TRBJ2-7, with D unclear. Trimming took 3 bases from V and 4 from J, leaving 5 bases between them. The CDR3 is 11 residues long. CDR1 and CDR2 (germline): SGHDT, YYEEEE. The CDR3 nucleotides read TGTGCCAGCAGCTACGGGTACGAGCAGTACTTC. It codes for CASSYGYEQYF.

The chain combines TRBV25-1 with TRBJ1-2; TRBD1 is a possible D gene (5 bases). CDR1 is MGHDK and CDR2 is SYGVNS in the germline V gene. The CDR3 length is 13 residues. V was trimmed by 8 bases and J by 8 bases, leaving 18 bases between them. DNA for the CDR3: TGTGCCAGCTCTACACGGGGGGGTCACGGCTACACCTTC. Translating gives CASSTRGGHGYTF.

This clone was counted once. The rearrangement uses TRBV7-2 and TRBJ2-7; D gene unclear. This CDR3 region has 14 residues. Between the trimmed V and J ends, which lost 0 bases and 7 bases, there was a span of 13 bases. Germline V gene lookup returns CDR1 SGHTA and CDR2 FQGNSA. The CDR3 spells CASSLALLASEQYF. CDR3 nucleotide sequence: TGTGCCAGCAGCTTAGCGTTATTGGCCTCGGAGCAGTACTTC.

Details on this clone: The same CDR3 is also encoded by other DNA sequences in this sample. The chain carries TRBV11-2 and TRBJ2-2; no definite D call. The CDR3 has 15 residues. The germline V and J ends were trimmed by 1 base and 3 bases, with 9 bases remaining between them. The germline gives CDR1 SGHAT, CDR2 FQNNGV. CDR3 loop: CASSLGAGDTGELFF. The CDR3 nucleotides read TGTGCCAGCAGCTTAGGGGCTGGGGACACCGGGGAGCTGTTTTTT.

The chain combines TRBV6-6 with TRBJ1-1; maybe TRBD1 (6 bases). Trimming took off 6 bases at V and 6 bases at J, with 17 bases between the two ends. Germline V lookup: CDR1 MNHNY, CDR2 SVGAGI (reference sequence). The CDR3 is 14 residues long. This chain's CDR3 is CASSPRDRFPEAFF. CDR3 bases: TGTGCCAGCAGCCCACGAGACAGGTTCCCTGAAGCTTTCTTT.

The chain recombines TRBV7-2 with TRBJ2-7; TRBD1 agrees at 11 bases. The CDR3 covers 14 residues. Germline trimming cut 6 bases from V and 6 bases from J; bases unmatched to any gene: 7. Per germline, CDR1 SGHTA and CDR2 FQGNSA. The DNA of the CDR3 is TGTGCCAGCAGACTAGGACAGGGGGCGGGCGAGCAGTACTTC. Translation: CASRLGQGAGEQYF.